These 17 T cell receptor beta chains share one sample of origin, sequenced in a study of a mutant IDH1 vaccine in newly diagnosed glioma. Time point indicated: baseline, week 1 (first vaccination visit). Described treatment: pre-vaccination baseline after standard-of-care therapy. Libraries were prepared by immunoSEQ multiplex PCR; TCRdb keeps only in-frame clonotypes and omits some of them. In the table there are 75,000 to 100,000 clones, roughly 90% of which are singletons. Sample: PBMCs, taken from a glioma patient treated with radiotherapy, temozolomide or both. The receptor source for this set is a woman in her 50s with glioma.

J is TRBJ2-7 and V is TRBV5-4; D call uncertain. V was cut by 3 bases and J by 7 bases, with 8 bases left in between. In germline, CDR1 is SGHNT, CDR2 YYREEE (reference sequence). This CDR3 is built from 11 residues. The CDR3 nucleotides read TGTGCCAGCAGCTGGGGTGGGGAGCAGTACTTC. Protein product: CASSWGGEQYF.

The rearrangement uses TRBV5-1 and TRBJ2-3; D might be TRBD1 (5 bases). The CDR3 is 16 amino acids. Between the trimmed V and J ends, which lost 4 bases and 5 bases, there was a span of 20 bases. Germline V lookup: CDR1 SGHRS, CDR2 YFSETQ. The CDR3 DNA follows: TGCGCCAGCAGCCTTGGGCCAGGCGCCAGGGTAGATACGCAGTATTTT. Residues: CASSLGPGARVDTQYF.

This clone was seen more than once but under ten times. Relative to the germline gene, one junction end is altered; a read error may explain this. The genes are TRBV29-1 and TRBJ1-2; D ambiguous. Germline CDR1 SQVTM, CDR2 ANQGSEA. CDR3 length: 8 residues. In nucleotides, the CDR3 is TGCAGCGTTGAAGGTCTACCCTTC. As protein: CSVEGLPF.

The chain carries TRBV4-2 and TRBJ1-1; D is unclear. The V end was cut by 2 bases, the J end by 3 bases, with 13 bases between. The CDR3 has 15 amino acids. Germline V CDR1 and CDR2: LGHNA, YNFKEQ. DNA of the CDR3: TGTGCCAGCAGCCAATTGCCCAGTTCGGACACTGAAGCTTTCTTT. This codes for CASSQLPSSDTEAFF.

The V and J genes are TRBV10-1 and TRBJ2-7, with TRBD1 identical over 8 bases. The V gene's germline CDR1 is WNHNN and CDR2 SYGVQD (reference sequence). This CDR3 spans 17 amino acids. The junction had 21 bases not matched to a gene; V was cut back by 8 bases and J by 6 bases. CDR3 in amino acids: CASFTSLGDRGFCEQYF. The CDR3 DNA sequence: TGCGCCAGCTTTACTTCATTAGGAGACAGGGGATTTTGCGAGCAGTACTTC.

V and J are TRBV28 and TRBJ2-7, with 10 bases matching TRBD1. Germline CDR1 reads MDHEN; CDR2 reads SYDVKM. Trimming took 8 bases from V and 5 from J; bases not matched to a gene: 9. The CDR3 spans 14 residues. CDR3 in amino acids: CASGLGQGPDEQYF. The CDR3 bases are TGTGCCAGCGGCTTGGGACAGGGGCCCGACGAGCAGTACTTC.

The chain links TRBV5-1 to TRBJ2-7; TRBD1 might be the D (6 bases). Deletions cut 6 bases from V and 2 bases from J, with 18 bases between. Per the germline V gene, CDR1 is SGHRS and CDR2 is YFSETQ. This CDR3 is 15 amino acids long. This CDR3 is CASNLGGEGAYEQYF. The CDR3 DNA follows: TGCGCCAGCAACTTAGGTGGCGAGGGGGCCTACGAGCAGTACTTC.

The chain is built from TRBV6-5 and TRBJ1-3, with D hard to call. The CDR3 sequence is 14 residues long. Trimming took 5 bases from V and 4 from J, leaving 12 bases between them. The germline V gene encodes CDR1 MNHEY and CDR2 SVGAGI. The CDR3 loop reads CASSKGVLGNTIYF. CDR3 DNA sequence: TGTGCCAGCAGTAAAGGAGTCTTAGGAAACACCATATATTTT.

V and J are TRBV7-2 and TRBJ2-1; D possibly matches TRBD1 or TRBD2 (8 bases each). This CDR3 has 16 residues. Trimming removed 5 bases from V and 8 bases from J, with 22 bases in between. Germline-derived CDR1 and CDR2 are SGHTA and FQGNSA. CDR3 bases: TGTGCCAGCAGCCAGGGGGCTAGCGGGCTATGGGATGAGCAGTTCTTC. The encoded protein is CASSQGASGLWDEQFF.

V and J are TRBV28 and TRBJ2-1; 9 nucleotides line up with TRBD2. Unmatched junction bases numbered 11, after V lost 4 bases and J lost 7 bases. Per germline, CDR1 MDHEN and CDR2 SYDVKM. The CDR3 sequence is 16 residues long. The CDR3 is CASSSPGTSLVNEQFF. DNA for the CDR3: TGTGCCAGCAGTTCCCCCGGGACTAGCTTAGTAAATGAGCAGTTCTTC.

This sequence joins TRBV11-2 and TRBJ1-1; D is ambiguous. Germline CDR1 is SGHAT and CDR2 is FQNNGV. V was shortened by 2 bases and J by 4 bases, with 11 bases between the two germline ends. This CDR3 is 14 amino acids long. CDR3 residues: CASSLLRGATEAFF. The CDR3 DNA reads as TGTGCCAGCAGCTTATTGCGGGGAGCCACTGAAGCTTTCTTT.

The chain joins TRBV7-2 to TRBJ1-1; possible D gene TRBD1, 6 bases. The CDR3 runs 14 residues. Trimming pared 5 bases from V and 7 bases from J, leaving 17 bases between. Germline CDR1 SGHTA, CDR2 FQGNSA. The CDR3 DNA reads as TGTGCCAGCAGCGGTACTGACAGGTTTGGTGAAGCTTTCTTT. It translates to CASSGTDRFGEAFF.

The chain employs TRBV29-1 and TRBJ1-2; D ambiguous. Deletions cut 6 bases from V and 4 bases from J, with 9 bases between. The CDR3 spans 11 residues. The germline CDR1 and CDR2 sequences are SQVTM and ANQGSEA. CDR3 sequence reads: CSVRSPYGYTF. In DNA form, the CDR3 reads TGCAGCGTCAGGAGCCCCTATGGCTACACCTTC.

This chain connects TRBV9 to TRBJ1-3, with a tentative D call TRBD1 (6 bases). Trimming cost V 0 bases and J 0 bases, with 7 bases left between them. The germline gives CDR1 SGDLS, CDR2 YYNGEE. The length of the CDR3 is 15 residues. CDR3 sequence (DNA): TGTGCCAGCAGCGTAGGGACAGTCTCTGGAAACACCATATATTTT. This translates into CASSVGTVSGNTIYF.

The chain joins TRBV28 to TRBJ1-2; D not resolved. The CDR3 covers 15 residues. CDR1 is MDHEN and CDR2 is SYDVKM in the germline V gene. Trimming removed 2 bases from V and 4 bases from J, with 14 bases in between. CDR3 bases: TGTGCCAGCAGTTTAACCAGACTCCCGCCCTATGGCTACACCTTC. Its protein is CASSLTRLPPYGYTF.

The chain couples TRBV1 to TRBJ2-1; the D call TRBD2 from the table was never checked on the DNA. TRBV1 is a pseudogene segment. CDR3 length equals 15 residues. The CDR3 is CTSSHPGEAGNEQFF. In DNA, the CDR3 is TGCACCAGCAGCCACCCGGGAGAAGCGGGGAATGAGCAGTTCTTC.

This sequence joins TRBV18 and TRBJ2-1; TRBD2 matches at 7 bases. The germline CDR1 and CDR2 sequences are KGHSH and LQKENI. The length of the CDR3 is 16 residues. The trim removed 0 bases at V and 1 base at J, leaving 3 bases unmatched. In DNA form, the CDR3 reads TGTGCCAGCTCACCACCGGCGGGAGCATCCTACAATGAGCAGTTCTTC. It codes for CASSPPAGASYNEQFF.